This T cell receptor (beta chain) derives from a study of T cells in localized non-small cell lung cancer. Study-wide points: Among the top 100 tumor clones, a median approximately 55 appeared in adjacent lung.

Produced via immunoSEQ multiplex PCR; TCRdb's table is partial and in-frame only. The profile covers 25,000 to 30,000 clones, with about 81% appearing a single time and over 4% taken by the ten largest. In the case of this clone: Its antigen is as yet unknown.

Trimming removed 7 bases at V and 3 bases at J, with 18 bases between. The CDR3 runs 15 residues. Germline V gene data show CDR1 as SEHNR and CDR2 as FQNEAQ (reference sequence). V gene TRBV7-9 combines with J gene TRBJ1-2, with D maybe TRBD1 (5 bases). This TCR derives from a woman aged 40-75 years with stage I lung adenocarcinoma. Sequencing was performed on peripheral blood, taken before any cancer treatment. CDR3 nucleotide sequence: TGTGCCAGCACCAAAACATGGGGGGTGGACTATGGCTACACCTTC. Translation: CASTKTWGVDYGYTF.